Presented here are 10 T cell receptor beta chains from one specimen sequenced in a study of radiation and T cells in renal cell carcinoma. Time point here: blood 2 weeks post-SBRT. Treatment denoted: 15 Gy SBRT to primary tumor, nephrectomy 4 weeks later. Using immunoSEQ multiplex PCR, the repertoire was profiled, and TCRdb retains in-frame clones only, with some absent. The sample holds 100,000 to 150,000 clones, around 89% seen once. This material consisted of blood, taken from a patient whose treatment included radiotherapy and nephrectomy. The receptors come from a woman aged 70-85 years with renal cell carcinoma.

The chain has TRBV19 and TRBJ1-1; TRBD1 agrees at 7 bases. CDR3 size: 15 residues. Trimming removed 8 bases from V and 3 bases from J; junction bases left unmatched: 12. The V gene's germline CDR1 is LNHDA and CDR2 SQIVND (reference sequence). CDR3 amino acids: CASGKGGGAHTEAFF. In DNA, the CDR3 is TGTGCCAGTGGCAAAGGAGGGGGCGCACACACTGAAGCTTTCTTT.

This chain links TRBV4-3 with TRBJ1-2; D not resolved. Trimming took off 1 base at V and 8 bases at J, with 11 bases between the two ends. Germline lookup yields CDR1 LGHNA and CDR2 YSLEER. The CDR3 spans 13 residues. In nucleotides, the CDR3 is TGCGCCAGCAGCCAAGTCGGGGTCACGGGCTACACCTTC. It translates to CASSQVGVTGYTF.

V usage is TRBV28 and J usage is TRBJ2-7; D not resolved. The germline V and J ends were trimmed by 2 bases and 4 bases, with 3 bases remaining between them. The CDR3 totals 11 residues. Per the germline V gene, CDR1 is MDHEN and CDR2 is SYDVKM. The DNA for the CDR3 is TGTGCCAGCAGTTTAAGGTACGAGCAGTACTTC. Residues: CASSLRYEQYF.

V is TRBV5-8 and J is TRBJ2-2; a weak D match, TRBD2 (5 bases). Germline-derived CDR1 and CDR2 are SGHTS and YDEGEE. The CDR3 runs 15 residues. Trimming stripped 5 bases from V and 6 bases from J, with 17 bases between. Here the CDR3 reads CASSRGYGWAGELFF. CDR3 DNA: TGTGCCAGCAGTCGAGGGTATGGTTGGGCCGGGGAGCTGTTTTTT.

This chain uses TRBV7-2 with TRBJ1-2; D uncertain. The CDR3 has 18 residues. The V end was cut by 1 base, the J end by 4 bases, with 22 bases between. CDR1 and CDR2 (germline): SGHTA, FQGNSA. The CDR3 DNA reads as TGTGCCAGCAGCTTAGACTTTCACCGGGCGATACTTGGCTATGGCTACACCTTC. Translated, it gives CASSLDFHRAILGYGYTF.

The chain is built from TRBV6-5 and TRBJ2-5; the match to TRBD2 covers 7 bases. V dropped 7 bases and J dropped 2; count of bases not matched to a gene: 7. The CDR3 totals 14 residues. Germline values: CDR1 MNHEY, CDR2 SVGAGI. The CDR3 here is CASKVGGGQETQYF. The CDR3 DNA sequence: TGTGCCAGCAAAGTCGGGGGAGGGCAAGAGACCCAGTACTTC.

Worth noting for this clone: The same CDR3 can be traced to other DNA sequences in this sample. The chain is built from TRBV6-6 and TRBJ1-5; D call uncertain. There are 14 residues in the CDR3. Trimming took 2 bases from V and 1 from J, leaving 6 bases between them. Per germline, CDR1 MNHNY and CDR2 SVGAGI (reference sequence). The DNA of the CDR3 is TGTGCCAGCAGTTACGGCACAAGCAATCAGCCCCAGCATTTT. Translation: CASSYGTSNQPQHF.

The V call is TRBV18, the J call TRBJ1-5; unclear D gene. Germline V gene data show CDR1 as KGHSH and CDR2 as LQKENI. This CDR3 has 16 residues. Trimming took 0 bases from V and 1 from J, leaving 10 bases between them. The CDR3 reads CASSPPGSLSNQPQHF. CDR3 nucleotide sequence: TGTGCCAGCTCACCACCGGGGTCCCTAAGCAATCAGCCCCAGCATTTT.

The chain combines TRBV25-1 with TRBJ2-3; 10 bases align to TRBD2. Germline V gene data show CDR1 as MGHDK and CDR2 as SYGVNS. The trim removed 2 bases at V and 1 base at J, leaving 3 bases unmatched. The CDR3 covers 16 residues. CDR3 nucleotides: TGTGCCAGCAGTGAACGAGGGACTAGCGGCACAGATACGCAGTATTTT. Amino acid sequence: CASSERGTSGTDTQYF. Looking up the rest from reference TRBV25-1 and TRBJ2-3 gives the full variable domain: EADIYQTPRYLVIGTGKKITLECSQTMGHDKMYWYQQDPGMELHLIHYSYGVNSTEKGDLSSESTVSRIRTEHFPLTLESARPSHTSQYLCASSERGTSGTDTQYFGPGTRLTVL.

This clone was found once. The chain combines TRBV6-5 with TRBJ1-2; D is ambiguous. Germline CDR1 is MNHEY and CDR2 is SVGAGI. V was shortened by 4 bases and J by 4 bases, with 7 bases between the two germline ends. This CDR3 region has 12 residues. The CDR3 bases are TGTGCCAGCAGTTCCACGCTCTATGGCTACACCTTC. This sequence encodes CASSSTLYGYTF.